The 9 T cell receptor beta chains given below trace back to one sample, sequenced in a study of blood T cell repertoires in COVID-19 (dated by TCRdb to the early 2020s). Library method: the immunoSEQ multiplex PCR assay. What TCRdb holds here is the immuneACCESS table cut down to in-frame rearrangements. Part of the clones is not present; checked against another copy, under half of the missing clones reflect an unresolved V gene, and the others are unexplained. This sample holds roughly 130,000 clones; about 83% were observed only once. The top ten constitute under 5% of the sample. The sample was PBMCs or T cells enriched from blood (not recorded which). The receptors were gathered from a woman younger than 45 who had recovered from COVID-19.

V and J are TRBV14 and TRBJ1-2; D unclear. The V gene lost 1 base and the J gene lost 14 bases, with 20 bases spanning the gap. Germline-derived CDR1 and CDR2 are SGHDN and FVKESK. This CDR3 has 14 amino acids. The CDR3 protein is CASSQALWNRKKTF. The CDR3 DNA reads TGTGCCAGCAGCCAAGCTCTTTGGAACAGAAAAAAGACCTTC.

This chain joins TRBV29-1 and TRBJ2-7; 9 nucleotides align to TRBD2. The germline V gene has CDR1 SQVTM and CDR2 ANQGSEA. The CDR3 spans 12 residues. J gave up 6 bases and V 4 bases, and 4 bases lay outside the gene matches. The CDR3 region is CSVGSGSSEQYF. CDR3 nucleotide sequence: TGCAGCGTTGGTAGCGGGAGCTCCGAGCAGTACTTC.

In this sample, this clone turned up a few times. The gene calls are TRBV19 and TRBJ2-5; maybe TRBD2 (6 bases). The CDR3 contains 15 residues. V was trimmed by 5 bases and J by 5 bases, leaving 18 bases between them. Germline loops: CDR1 LNHDA, CDR2 SQIVND (reference sequence). The CDR3 protein is CASSPSGTGRETQYF. The CDR3 nucleotides are TGTGCCAGTAGTCCCTCCGGGACTGGACGGGAGACCCAGTACTTC.

This sequence joins TRBV4-1 and TRBJ2-1; perhaps TRBD2 as D (7 bases). This CDR3 is built from 14 residues. Germline CDR1 and CDR2: MGHRA and YSYEKL. Trimming left V 1 base short and J 8 bases short, with 12 bases between. CDR3 sequence (DNA): TGCGCCAGCAGCCAAGTAGGGGGGGGCCATGAGCAGTTCTTC. It encodes CASSQVGGGHEQFF.

This chain connects TRBV28 to TRBJ1-1, with D unresolved. Germline-derived CDR1 and CDR2 are MDHEN and SYDVKM. Deletions cut 4 bases from V and 1 base from J, with 10 bases between. The CDR3 has 14 amino acids. CDR3 loop: CASSYYVPNTEAFF. CDR3 nucleotides: TGTGCCAGCAGTTACTACGTCCCGAACACTGAAGCTTTCTTT.

This clone showed up just a few times. The chain carries TRBV2 and TRBJ2-2, with 7 bases fitting TRBD1. The CDR3 is 14 residues long. Germline lookup yields CDR1 SNHLY and CDR2 FYNNEI. V was pared by 6 bases and J by 0 bases, with 1 base of the junction left unmatched. CDR3: CASRGTANTGELFF. The CDR3 DNA follows: TGTGCCAGCAGAGGGACAGCGAACACCGGGGAGCTGTTTTTT.

This chain links TRBV9 with TRBJ1-4; D is unclear. Between the trimmed V and J ends, which lost 3 bases and 3 bases, there was a span of 9 bases. This CDR3 is built from 14 residues. Germline CDR1 reads SGDLS; CDR2 reads YYNGEE. CDR3 amino acids: CASSASGANEKLFF. CDR3 DNA: TGTGCCAGCAGCGCCTCCGGTGCTAATGAAAAACTGTTTTTT.

The CDR3 nucleotides are TGTGCCAGCAGCTTAAGTAGGGCCAGGGACTACAATGAGCAGTTCTTC. This sequence encodes CASSLSRARDYNEQFF. The chain has TRBV7-8 and TRBJ2-1, with a tentative D call TRBD1 (5 bases). This CDR3 region has 16 residues. Trimming removed 2 bases from V and 3 bases from J, with 14 bases in between. Germline V gene data show CDR1 as SGHVS and CDR2 as FQNEAQ.

The J gene is TRBJ2-7, the V gene TRBV2, with 11 nucleotides matching TRBD2. The CDR3 sequence is 17 residues long. Germline CDR1 SNHLY, CDR2 FYNNEI. The V segment lost 10 bases and the J segment 0 bases; nucleotides outside the gene matches: 14. The CDR3 region is CANIPGLADPSSYEQYF. In DNA, the CDR3 is TGTGCCAACATACCGGGACTAGCGGACCCGAGCTCCTACGAGCAGTACTTC. The variable domain in full, completed from reference TRBV2 and TRBJ2-7, reads EPEVTQTPSHQVTQMGQEVILRCVPISNHLYFYWYRQILGQKVEFLVSFYNNEISEKSEIFDDQFSVERPDGSNFTLKIRSTKLEDSAMYFCANIPGLADPSSYEQYFGPGTRLTVT.